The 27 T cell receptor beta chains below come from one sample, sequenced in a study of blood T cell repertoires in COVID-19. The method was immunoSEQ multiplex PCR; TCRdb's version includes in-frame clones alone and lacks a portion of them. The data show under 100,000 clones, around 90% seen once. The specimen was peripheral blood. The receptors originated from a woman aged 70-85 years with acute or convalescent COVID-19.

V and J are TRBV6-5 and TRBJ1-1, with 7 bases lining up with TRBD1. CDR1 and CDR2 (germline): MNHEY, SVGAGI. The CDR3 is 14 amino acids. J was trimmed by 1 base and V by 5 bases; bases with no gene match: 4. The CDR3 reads CASSRGQQNTEAFF. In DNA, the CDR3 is TGTGCCAGCAGTCGGGGACAGCAGAACACTGAAGCTTTCTTT.

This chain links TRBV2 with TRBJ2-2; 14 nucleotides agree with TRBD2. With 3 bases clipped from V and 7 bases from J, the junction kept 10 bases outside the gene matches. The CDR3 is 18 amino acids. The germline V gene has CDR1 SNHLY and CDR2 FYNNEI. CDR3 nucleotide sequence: TGTGCCAGCAGTGACCTCGCCCCGGGACTAGCGGGGGTCGGGGAGCTGTTTTTT. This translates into CASSDLAPGLAGVGELFF.

The CDR3 loop reads CASSLPSTSVTQYF. CDR3 bases: TGTGCCAGCAGTTTACCCTCAACTAGTGTGACCCAGTACTTC. This chain connects TRBV28 to TRBJ2-5; perhaps TRBD2 as D (5 bases). Per germline, CDR1 MDHEN and CDR2 SYDVKM. Trimming left V 2 bases short and J 7 bases short, with 14 bases between. The CDR3 consists of 14 residues.

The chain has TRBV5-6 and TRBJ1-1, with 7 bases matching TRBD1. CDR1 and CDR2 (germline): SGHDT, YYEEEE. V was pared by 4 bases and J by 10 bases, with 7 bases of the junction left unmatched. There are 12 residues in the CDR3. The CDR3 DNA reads TGTGCCAGCAGCCAAATGACAGGGTTAGCTTTCTTT. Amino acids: CASSQMTGLAFF.

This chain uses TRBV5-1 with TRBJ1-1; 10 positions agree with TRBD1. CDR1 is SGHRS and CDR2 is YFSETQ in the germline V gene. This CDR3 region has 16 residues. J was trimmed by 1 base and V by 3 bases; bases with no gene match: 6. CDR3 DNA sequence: TGCGCCAGCAGCTCCCCGGACAGGGGGACGAACACTGAAGCTTTCTTT. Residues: CASSSPDRGTNTEAFF.

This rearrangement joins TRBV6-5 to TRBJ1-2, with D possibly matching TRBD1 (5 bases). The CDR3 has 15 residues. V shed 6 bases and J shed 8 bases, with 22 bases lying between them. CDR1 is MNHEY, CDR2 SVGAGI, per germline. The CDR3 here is CASRKEEGGVWGYTF. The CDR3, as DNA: TGTGCCAGCAGAAAAGAGGAAGGAGGGGTTTGGGGCTACACCTTC.

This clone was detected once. CDR3 sequence: CASSHLAPLPIYF. CDR3 bases: TGTGCCAGCAGCCACCTTGCCCCACTGCCCATATATTTT. The chain uses TRBV3-1 (or the pseudogene TRBV3-2) and TRBJ1-3; D gene unclear. CDR1 and CDR2 from the germline V gene are LGHDT and YNNKEL (reference sequence). This CDR3 is built from 13 residues. With 3 bases removed from V and 11 bases from J, the gap between germline ends came to 14 bases.

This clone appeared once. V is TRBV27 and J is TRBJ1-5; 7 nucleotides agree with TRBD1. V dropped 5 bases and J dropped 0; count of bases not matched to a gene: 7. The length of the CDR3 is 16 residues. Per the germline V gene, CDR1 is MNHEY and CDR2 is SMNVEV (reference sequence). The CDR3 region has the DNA TGTGCCAGCAGTCCCACAGGGGCTTATAGCAATCAGCCCCAGCATTTT. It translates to CASSPTGAYSNQPQHF.

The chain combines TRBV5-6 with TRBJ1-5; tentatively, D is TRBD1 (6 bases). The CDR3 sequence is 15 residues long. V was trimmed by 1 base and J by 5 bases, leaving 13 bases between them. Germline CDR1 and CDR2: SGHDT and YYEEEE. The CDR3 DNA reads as TGTGCCAGCAGCTTGAGCTACAGGGTTGATCAGCCCCAGCATTTT. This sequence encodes CASSLSYRVDQPQHF.

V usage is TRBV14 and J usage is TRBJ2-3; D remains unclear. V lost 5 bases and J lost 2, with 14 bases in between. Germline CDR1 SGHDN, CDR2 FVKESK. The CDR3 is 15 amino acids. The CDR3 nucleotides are TGTGCCAGCAGCTTGAACTACTTTGCCACAGATACGCAGTATTTT. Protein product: CASSLNYFATDTQYF.

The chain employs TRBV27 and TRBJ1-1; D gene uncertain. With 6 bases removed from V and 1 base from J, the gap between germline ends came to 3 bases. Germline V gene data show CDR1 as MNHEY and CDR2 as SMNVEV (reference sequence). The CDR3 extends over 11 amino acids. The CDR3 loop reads CASSRNTEAFF. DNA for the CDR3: TGTGCCAGCAGCCGGAACACTGAAGCTTTCTTT.

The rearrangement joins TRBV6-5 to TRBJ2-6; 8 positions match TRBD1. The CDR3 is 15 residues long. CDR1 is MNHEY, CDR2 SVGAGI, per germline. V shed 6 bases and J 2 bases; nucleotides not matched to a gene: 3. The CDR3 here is CASRSGGAGANVLTF. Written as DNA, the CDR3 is TGTGCCAGCAGGTCAGGGGGCGCTGGGGCCAACGTCCTGACTTTC.

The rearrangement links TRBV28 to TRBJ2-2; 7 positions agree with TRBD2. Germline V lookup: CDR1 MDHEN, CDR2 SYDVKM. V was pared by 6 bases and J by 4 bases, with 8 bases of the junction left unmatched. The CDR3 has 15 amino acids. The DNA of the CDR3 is TGTGCCAGCAGGTGGGGGGGTCTGAGCACCGGGGAGCTGTTTTTT. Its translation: CASRWGGLSTGELFF.

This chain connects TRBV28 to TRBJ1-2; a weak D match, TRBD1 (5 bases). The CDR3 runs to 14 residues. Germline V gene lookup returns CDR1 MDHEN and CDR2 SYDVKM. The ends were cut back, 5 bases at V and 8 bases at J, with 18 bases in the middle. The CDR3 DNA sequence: TGTGCCAGCAGTCCAACAGGCCCCTCGAGGGGCTACACCTTC. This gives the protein CASSPTGPSRGYTF.

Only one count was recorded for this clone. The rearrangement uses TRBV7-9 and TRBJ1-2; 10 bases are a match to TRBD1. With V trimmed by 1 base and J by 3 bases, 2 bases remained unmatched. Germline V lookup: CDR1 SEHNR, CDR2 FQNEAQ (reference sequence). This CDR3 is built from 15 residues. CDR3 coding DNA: TGTGCCAGCAGCTTAGGACAGGGGGCAGACTATGGCTACACCTTC. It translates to CASSLGQGADYGYTF.

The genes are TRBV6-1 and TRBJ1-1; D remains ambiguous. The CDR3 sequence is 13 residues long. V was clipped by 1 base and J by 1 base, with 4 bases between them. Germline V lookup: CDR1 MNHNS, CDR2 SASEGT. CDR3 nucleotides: TGTGCCAGCAGTGAAGTAGAGAACACTGAAGCTTTCTTT. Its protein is CASSEVENTEAFF.

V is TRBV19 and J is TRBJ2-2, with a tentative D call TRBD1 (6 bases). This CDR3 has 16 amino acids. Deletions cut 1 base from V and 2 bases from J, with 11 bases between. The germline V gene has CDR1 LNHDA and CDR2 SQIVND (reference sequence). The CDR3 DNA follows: TGTGCCAGTAGTATAGGATCAGGGGTCAACACCGGGGAGCTGTTTTTT. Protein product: CASSIGSGVNTGELFF. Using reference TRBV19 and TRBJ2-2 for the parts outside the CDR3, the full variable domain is DGGITQSPKYLFRKEGQNVTLSCEQNLNHDAMYWYRQDPGQGLRLIYYSQIVNDFQKGDIAEGYSVSREKKESFPLTVTSAQKNPTAFYLCASSIGSGVNTGELFFGEGSRLTVL.

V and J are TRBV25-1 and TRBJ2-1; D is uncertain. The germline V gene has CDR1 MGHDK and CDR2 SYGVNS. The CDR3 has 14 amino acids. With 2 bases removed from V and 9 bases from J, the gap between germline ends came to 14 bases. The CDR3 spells CASSEIRGDGEQFF. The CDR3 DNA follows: TGTGCCAGCAGTGAAATTCGAGGAGACGGTGAGCAGTTCTTC. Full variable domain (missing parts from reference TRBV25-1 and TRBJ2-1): EADIYQTPRYLVIGTGKKITLECSQTMGHDKMYWYQQDPGMELHLIHYSYGVNSTEKGDLSSESTVSRIRTEHFPLTLESARPSHTSQYLCASSEIRGDGEQFFGPGTRLTVL.

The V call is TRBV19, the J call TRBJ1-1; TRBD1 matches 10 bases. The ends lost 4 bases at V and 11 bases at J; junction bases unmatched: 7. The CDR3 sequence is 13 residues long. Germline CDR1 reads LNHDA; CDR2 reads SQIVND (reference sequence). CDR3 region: CASSTRDRGRAFF. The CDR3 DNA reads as TGTGCCAGTAGTACACGGGACAGGGGACGGGCTTTCTTT. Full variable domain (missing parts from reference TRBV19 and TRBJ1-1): DGGITQSPKYLFRKEGQNVTLSCEQNLNHDAMYWYRQDPGQGLRLIYYSQIVNDFQKGDIAEGYSVSREKKESFPLTVTSAQKNPTAFYLCASSTRDRGRAFFGQGTRLTVV.

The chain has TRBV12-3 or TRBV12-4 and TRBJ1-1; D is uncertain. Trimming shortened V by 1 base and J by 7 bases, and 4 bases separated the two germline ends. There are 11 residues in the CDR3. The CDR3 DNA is TGTGCCAGCAGTTTAGTTTATGAAGCTTTCTTT. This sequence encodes CASSLVYEAFF.

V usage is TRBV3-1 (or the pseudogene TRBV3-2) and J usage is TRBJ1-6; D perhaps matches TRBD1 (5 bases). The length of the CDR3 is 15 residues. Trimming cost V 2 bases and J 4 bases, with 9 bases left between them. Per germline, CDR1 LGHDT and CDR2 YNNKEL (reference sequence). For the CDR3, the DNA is TGTGCCAGCAGCCAACCCGACAGATATAATTCACCCCTCCACTTT. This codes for CASSQPDRYNSPLHF.

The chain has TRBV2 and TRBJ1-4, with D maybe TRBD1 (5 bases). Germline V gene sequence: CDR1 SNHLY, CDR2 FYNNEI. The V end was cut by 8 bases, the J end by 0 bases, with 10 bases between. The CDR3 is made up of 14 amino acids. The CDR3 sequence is CASRLQATNEKLFF. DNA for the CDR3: TGTGCCAGCCGATTACAGGCAACTAATGAAAAACTGTTTTTT.

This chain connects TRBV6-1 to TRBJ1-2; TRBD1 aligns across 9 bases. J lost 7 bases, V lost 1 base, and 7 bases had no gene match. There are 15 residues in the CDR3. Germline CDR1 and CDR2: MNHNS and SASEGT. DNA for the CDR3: TGTGCCAGCAGTGAAGTGAACAGGGGGCGCGGTGGCTACACCTTC. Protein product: CASSEVNRGRGGYTF.

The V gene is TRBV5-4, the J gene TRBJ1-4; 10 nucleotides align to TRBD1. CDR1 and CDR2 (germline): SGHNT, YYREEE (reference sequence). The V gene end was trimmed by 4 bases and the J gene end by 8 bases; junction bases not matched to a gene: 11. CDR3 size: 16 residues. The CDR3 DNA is TGTGCCAGCAGCGGGGCGTTGGGGACAGGGGAAGAAAAACTGTTTTTT. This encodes CASSGALGTGEEKLFF.

CDR3 in amino acids: CASSEGGRAGNTIYF. The CDR3 DNA follows: TGTGCCAGCAGCGAAGGGGGCAGGGCAGGAAACACCATATATTTT. The rearrangement links TRBV7-9 to TRBJ1-3; 7 bases match TRBD1. Trimming at V came to 5 bases and at J to 4 bases, leaving 8 bases not matched to a gene. CDR1 SEHNR and CDR2 FQNEAQ come from the germline V gene (reference sequence). CDR3 length: 15 amino acids.

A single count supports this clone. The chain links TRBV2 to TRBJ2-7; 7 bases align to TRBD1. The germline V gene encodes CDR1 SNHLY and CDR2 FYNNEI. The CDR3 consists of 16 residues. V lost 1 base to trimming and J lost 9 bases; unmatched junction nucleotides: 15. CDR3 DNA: TGTGCCAGCAGTGAAGTCCGTGGAGTCCGACAGGGCGCGCAGTACTTC. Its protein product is CASSEVRGVRQGAQYF.

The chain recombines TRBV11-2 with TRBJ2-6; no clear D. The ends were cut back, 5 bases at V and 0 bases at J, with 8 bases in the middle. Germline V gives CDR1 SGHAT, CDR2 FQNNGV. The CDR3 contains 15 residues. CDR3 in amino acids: CASSPLGSGANVLTF. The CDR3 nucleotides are TGTGCCAGCAGCCCCCTAGGCTCTGGGGCCAACGTCCTGACTTTC. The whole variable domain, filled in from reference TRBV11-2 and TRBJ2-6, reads EAGVAQSPRYKIIEKRQSVAFWCNPISGHATLYWYQQILGQGPKLLIQFQNNGVVDDSQLPKDRFSAERLKGVDSTLKIQPAKLEDSAVYLCASSPLGSGANVLTFGAGSRLTVL.